The text below deals with one T cell receptor (beta chain). It has no known antigen specificity. No quality values exist for individual bases; no much larger clone is one base distant. This entry is derived from a study of shared T cell receptors in the human thymus (dated by TCRdb to the early 2020s). General notes on the study: The study investigated the way shared, self-reactive T-cell receptor alpha chains are produced in the human thymus.

The protocol used for the library was the immunoSEQ multiplex PCR assay. TCRdb holds this immuneACCESS table with in-frame rearrangements only. Some clones are missing; in checked studies, unresolved V genes explain under half, and the rest has no known cause. For this sample the table gives about 660,000 clones, of which roughly 88% were detected only once. The ten biggest clones cover approximately 0.01% of the sample. From the cysteine through the phenylalanine, the CDR3 covers 15 amino acids. The CDR3 DNA has 45 bases and is translated from base 1. Germline trimming amounts to 4 bases on V and 4 bases on J, with 5 as the count of junction bases outside the gene matches. CDR1 and CDR2 are drawn from the germline V gene (reference sequence): SEHNR, FQNEAQ. The same data also went into a second study, on human thymus T cells. That second publication adds: Immunologically healthy infants undergoing open corrective cardiac surgery for congenital heart defects in Finland were used as donors. Thymus tissue was obtained as surgical resects removed during corrective cardiac surgery. Biased V and J gene segment usage appeared to be present in both thymic and peripheral blood repertoires. According to the related research, thymic TCR repertoires were highly overlapping among unrelated individuals. The study described the TCR alpha and beta repertoires in about 8 infant thymus samples and four matching peripheral blood samples. The cohort included six male and two female infants, with donor ages spanning 7 to 244 days. Thymocytes were freed from the tissue by mechanical means and kept at -70 degrees C as pellets of roughly 9.5-31 million cells. Genomic DNA was extracted from frozen cell pellets with a QIAsymphony instrument. TCRB and TCRAD loci were amplified from a standardized quantity of quality-controlled genomic DNA using the immunoSEQ multiplex PCR assay. The V(D)J region was spanned by amplicons of a length sufficient to cover the CDR3 and to identify V and J genes. Through the commercial immunoSEQ service, the amplicons were sequenced on an Illumina platform. Primer bias and sequencing errors were corrected as previously described, and TCRAD and TCRB were defined on the basis of the IMGT database. Analysis of the repertoires was done with immunoSEQ Analyzer 3.0 and VDJTools and included basic statistics, V/J segment usage, diversity estimates, rarefaction and pairwise overlap. Diversity was estimated with Chao1, ChaoE, Efron-Thisted, Shannon and inverse Simpson indices, and also on datasets down-sampled to the smallest sample. For repertoire overlap, CDR3 nucleotide sequence, V gene and J gene had to match strictly, and clustering was done by Jaccard-based multidimensional scaling. On average, thymus samples yielded approximately 780,000 unique TCRB clonotypes, whereas blood samples yielded approximately 90,000.

The sequence was collected from a boy in the first two years of life with a congenital heart defect. Donor details come from another sample of the same person, matched by shared clones. The chain employs TRBV7-9 and TRBJ2-1; 9 bases in the middle match TRBD2. Sequenced input: thymocytes. Here the CDR3 is given as CASSSLAGGYNEQFF. The nucleotide sequence is given as TGTGCCAGCAGCTCCCTCGCGGGAGGGTACAATGAGCAGTTCTTC.